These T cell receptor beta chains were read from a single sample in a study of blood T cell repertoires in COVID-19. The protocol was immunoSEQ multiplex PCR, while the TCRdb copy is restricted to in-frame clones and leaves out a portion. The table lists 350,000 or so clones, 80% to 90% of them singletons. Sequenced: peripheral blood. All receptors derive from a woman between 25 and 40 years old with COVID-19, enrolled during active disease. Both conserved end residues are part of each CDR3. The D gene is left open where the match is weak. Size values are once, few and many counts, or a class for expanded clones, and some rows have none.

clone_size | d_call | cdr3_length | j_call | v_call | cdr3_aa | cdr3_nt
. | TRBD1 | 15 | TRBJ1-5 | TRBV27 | CASRRTGKGNQPQHF | TGTGCCAGCAGGAGGACAGGAAAGGGCAATCAGCCCCAGCATTTT
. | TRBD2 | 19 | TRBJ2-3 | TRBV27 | CASSRLTGTSNEVRDTQYF | TGTGCCAGCAGTCGCCTGACCGGGACTAGCAATGAGGTCAGAGATACGCAGTATTTT
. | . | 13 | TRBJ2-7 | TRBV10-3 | CAISELNEYEQYF | TGTGCCATCAGTGAGTTGAACGAGTACGAGCAGTACTTC
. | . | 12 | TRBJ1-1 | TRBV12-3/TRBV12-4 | CASSFPYRAAFF | TGTGCCAGCAGTTTTCCTTACAGGGCGGCTTTCTTT
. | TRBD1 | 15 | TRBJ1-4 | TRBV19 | CASSSGTGGGEKLFF | TGTGCCAGTAGTTCCGGGACAGGGGGCGGTGAAAAACTGTTTTTT
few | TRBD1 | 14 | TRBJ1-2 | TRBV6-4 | CASSEGQGGYGYTF | TGTGCCAGCAGTGAGGGACAGGGAGGCTATGGCTACACCTTC
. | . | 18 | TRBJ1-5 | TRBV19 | CASSIDRRQVISNQPQHF | TGTGCCAGTAGTATCGATCGGAGACAGGTAATTAGCAATCAGCCCCAGCATTTT
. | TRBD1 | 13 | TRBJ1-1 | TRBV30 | CAWTTGGYTEAFF | TGTGCCTGGACGACAGGGGGGTACACTGAAGCTTTCTTT
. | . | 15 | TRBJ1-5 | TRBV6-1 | CASSDGLGGFSPQHF | TGTGCCAGCAGTGATGGACTTGGTGGTTTCTCGCCCCAGCATTTT
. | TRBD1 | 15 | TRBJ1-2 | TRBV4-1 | CASSWRERQGGGYTF | TGCGCCAGCAGCTGGAGAGAGAGGCAGGGGGGTGGCTACACCTTC
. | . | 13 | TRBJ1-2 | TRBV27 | CASSQALDYGYTF | TGTGCCAGCAGCCAAGCGCTCGACTATGGCTACACCTTC
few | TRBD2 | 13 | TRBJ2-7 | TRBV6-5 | CASSELAGGEQYF | TGTGCCAGCAGCGAGCTAGCGGGAGGAGAGCAGTACTTC
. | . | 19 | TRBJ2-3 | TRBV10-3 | CAISPGTRTAEGGTDTQYF | TGTGCCATCAGTCCCGGGACTCGTACCGCCGAAGGGGGCACAGATACGCAGTATTTT
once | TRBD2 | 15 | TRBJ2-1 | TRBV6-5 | CASSPTSGTYNEQFF | TGTGCCAGCAGTCCAACTAGCGGCACCTACAATGAGCAGTTCTTC
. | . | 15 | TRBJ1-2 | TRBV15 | CATSREGTGSYGYTF | TGTGCCACCAGCAGAGAGGGAACAGGTTCCTATGGCTACACCTTC
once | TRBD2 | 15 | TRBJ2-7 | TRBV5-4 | CASSLRGGSSYEQYF | TGTGCCAGCAGCTTAAGGGGCGGGAGCTCCTACGAGCAGTACTTC
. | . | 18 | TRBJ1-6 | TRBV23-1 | CASSQPRSYQGYNSPLHF | TGCGCCAGCAGTCAACCGCGGAGCTATCAGGGGTACAATTCACCCCTCCACTTT
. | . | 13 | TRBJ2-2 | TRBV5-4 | CASSFPKTGELFF | TGTGCCAGCAGCTTTCCTAAGACCGGGGAGCTGTTTTTT
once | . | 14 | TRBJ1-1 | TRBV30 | CAWRGGLLYTEAFF | TGTGCCTGGAGAGGCGGACTCCTCTACACTGAAGCTTTCTTT
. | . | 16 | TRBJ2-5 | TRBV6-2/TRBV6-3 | CASSYSKASTEETQYF | TGTGCCAGCAGTTACTCGAAAGCTTCTACAGAAGAGACCCAGTACTTC
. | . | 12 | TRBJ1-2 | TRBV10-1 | CASGDYRAGYTF | TGCGCCAGCGGGGATTACAGGGCTGGCTACACCTTC
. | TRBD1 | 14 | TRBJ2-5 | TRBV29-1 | CSVTPGTGQETQYF | TGCAGCGTGACACCCGGGACAGGGCAAGAGACCCAGTACTTC